The present T cell receptor beta chain was sequenced within a study of CD8+ T cells in alopecia areata. Extraction of RNA preceded its reverse transcription into cDNA, which served as the sequencing template. Assay: immunoSEQ multiplex PCR; the TCRdb copy retains only in-frame clones and omits some. The top ten hold about 17% of the sample, which has some 130,000 clones, more than 40% seen once. This clone came up once. The V and J ends lost 0 bases and 9 bases respectively, with 7 bases between them. Germline assignment: CDR1 SGDLS and CDR2 YYNGEE. There are 12 residues in the CDR3. Sequenced here: CD8+ T cells sorted from blood, sampled at week 0. This rearrangement joins TRBV9 to TRBJ2-1; D uncertain. This sequence originates from a human donor with alopecia areata. The CDR3 is CASSVEGVEQFF. CDR3 DNA sequence: TGTGCCAGCAGCGTAGAAGGAGTTGAGCAGTTCTTC.